This T cell receptor (beta chain) was recovered during a study of Ad26.COV2.S vaccination and SARS-CoV-2 variants. Between the trimmed V and J ends, which lost 11 bases and 8 bases, there was a span of 15 bases. The CDR3 consists of 11 residues. The germline V gene has CDR1 SEHNR and CDR2 FQNEAQ (reference sequence). This clone has just one count. Since a far larger clone is one base different, this is likely a read error. The same CDR3 can be traced to other DNA sequences in this sample. The protocol was immunoSEQ multiplex PCR, while the TCRdb copy is restricted to in-frame clones and leaves out a portion. This table holds around 45,000 clones, roughly 80% found once.

The sample consisted of peripheral blood, taken after recovery from COVID-19. The rearrangement joins TRBV7-9 to TRBJ1-2, with TRBD1 as a possible D gene (6 bases). This TCR was recovered from a human donor who had recovered from COVID-19. The DNA for the CDR3 is TGTGCCGCGGGGGGGCGGGAGGGCTACACCTTC. Residues: CAAGGREGYTF. The full variable domain, rest sourced from reference TRBV7-9 and TRBJ1-2, is DTGVSQNPRHKITKRGQNVTFRCDPISEHNRLYWYRQTLGQGPEFLTYFQNEAQLEKSRLLSDRFSAERPKGSFSTLEIQRTEQGDSAMYLCAAGGREGYTFGSGTRLTVV.